The 26 T cell receptor beta chains presented below share a single source sample, sequenced in a study of neurological immune-mediated disorders. Time point specified: longitudinal time-point 2. TCRdb reprocessed the 5' RACE reads with MiXCR, giving one entry per CDR3 protein. The sample has some 80,000 distinct CDR3 sequences, 5.8% seen once. Sequencing was done on a sample of PBMCs. Receptors were obtained from a woman aged 60-75 years with multiple sclerosis.

This clonotype has ten or more counts. This chain links TRBV20-1 with TRBJ1-2, with D possibly matching TRBD1 (5 bases). This CDR3 is built from 13 residues. Per the germline V gene, CDR1 is DFQATT and CDR2 is SNEGSKA (reference sequence). V was clipped by 6 bases and J by 7 bases, with 18 bases between them. CDR3 sequence reads: CSALGDGGGGYTF. In nucleotides, the CDR3 is TGCAGTGCCCTAGGGGATGGCGGTGGTGGCTACACCTTC.

In its sample, this clonotype was seen many times. The chain links TRBV7-6 to TRBJ2-2; 10 bases are a match to TRBD2. Trimming removed 2 bases from V and 4 bases from J; junction bases left unmatched: 4. This CDR3 is built from 16 residues. The germline V gene encodes CDR1 SGHVS and CDR2 FNYEAQ. The CDR3 nucleotides read TGTGCCAGCAGCTTATCTAGCGGGGGACCCACCGGGGAGCTGTTTTTT. This gives the protein CASSLSSGGPTGELFF.

Of note for this clonotype: This may be a read error, as it is one base from a much larger clone. The chain employs TRBV9 and TRBJ2-3; a possible D gene is TRBD1 (6 bases). CDR3 length equals 14 residues. Germline lookup yields CDR1 SGDLS and CDR2 YYNGEE. As DNA, the CDR3 is TGTGCCAGCAGCGTCATGGACAGCACAGATACGAAGTATTTT. This translates into CASSVMDSTDTKYF. Using reference TRBV9 and TRBJ2-3 for the parts outside the CDR3, the full variable domain is DSGVTQTPKHLITATGQRVTLRCSPRSGDLSVYWYQQSLDQGLQFLIQYYNGEERAKGNILERFSAQQFPDLHSELNLSSLELGDSALYFCASSVMDSTDTKYFGPGTRLTVL.

A note on this clonotype: This may arise from a read error, as a much more abundant clone is one base away. The chain combines TRBV5-1 with TRBJ1-5; D unresolved. The CDR3 is 13 residues long. Germline V gene sequence: CDR1 SGHRS, CDR2 YFSETQ. The CDR3, as DNA: TGCGCCAGCAGCTTGGCGGGGAATCAGACCCAGCATTTT. This gives the protein CASSLAGNQTQHF.

Comments on this clonotype: This could be a read error, since a much larger clone is one nucleotide away. This chain uses TRBV27 with TRBJ1-2; D may be TRBD1 (6 bases). The CDR3 length is 15 residues. Germline values: CDR1 MNHEY, CDR2 SMNVEV (reference sequence). The CDR3 bases are TGTGCCAGCTGTTTCTTGGACAGCTTTAACTATGGCTACACCTTC. Translation gives CASCFLDSFNYGYTF.

This clonotype was detected many times. The rearrangement links TRBV28 to TRBJ1-1; 9 positions agree with TRBD1. Germline CDR1 reads MDHEN; CDR2 reads SYDVKM. Germline trimming cut 6 bases from V and 8 bases from J; bases unmatched to any gene: 7. CDR3 length: 13 residues. The CDR3 DNA reads TGTGCCAGCAGACGGGACAGGGTTGGGGAAGCTTTCTTT. Translated, it gives CASRRDRVGEAFF.

This clonotype appeared a few times. The chain is built from TRBV7-6 and TRBJ2-3; D is unclear. The V and J ends lost 1 base and 2 bases respectively, with 7 bases between them. This CDR3 is 14 amino acids long. In germline, CDR1 is SGHVS, CDR2 FNYEAQ. This CDR3 reads CASSLGLVTDTQYF. The CDR3 DNA is TGTGCCAGCAGCTTAGGGTTGGTCACAGATACGCAGTATTTT.

Ten or more counts support this clonotype. The CDR3 spells CASSQDRGRNQPQHF. As DNA, the CDR3 is TGTGCCAGCAGTCAAGACAGGGGTAGGAATCAGCCCCAGCATTTT. The chain uses TRBV6-6 and TRBJ1-5, with 8 bases matching TRBD1. Per germline, CDR1 MNHNY and CDR2 SVGAGI (reference sequence). The CDR3 has 15 amino acids. J lost 4 bases, V lost 5 bases, and 7 bases had no gene match.

This clonotype was counted ten times or more. The chain carries TRBV12-3 or TRBV12-4 and TRBJ1-3; TRBD1 matches 7 bases. The CDR3 extends over 15 amino acids. V trimming: 5 bases; J trimming: 10 bases; junction bases outside the gene matches: 14. The CDR3 sequence is CASSTGAGTAGTIYF. In DNA, the CDR3 is TGTGCCAGCAGTACAGGGGCGGGGACGGCGGGGACCATATATTTT.

This clonotype has a count of ten or more. This sequence joins TRBV7-8 and TRBJ2-7; D may be TRBD1 (6 bases). Germline CDR1 reads SGHVS; CDR2 reads FQNEAQ. The CDR3 is 15 amino acids. Trimming removed 5 bases from V and 6 bases from J, with 20 bases in between. Here the CDR3 reads CASSPARGQSLEQYF. DNA for the CDR3: TGTGCCAGCAGCCCCGCCCGCGGACAGAGTCTCGAGCAGTACTTC.

This clonotype was recorded many times. The chain carries TRBV5-1 and TRBJ1-6; D unresolved. The germline gives CDR1 SGHRS, CDR2 YFSETQ. V lost 3 bases to trimming and J lost 5 bases, with 9 bases between them. The CDR3 contains 14 residues. CDR3 coding DNA: TGCGCCAGCAGCTCGGGGAACAATAATTCACCCCTCCACTTT. Amino acids: CASSSGNNNSPLHF.

Many counts were recorded for this clonotype. A junction end diverges from the germline sequence, so it may reflect a read error. The V call is TRBV20-1, the J call TRBJ1-4; 11 nucleotides line up with TRBD1. The CDR3 sequence is 9 residues long. Germline values: CDR1 DFQATT, CDR2 SNEGSKA (reference sequence). The CDR3 here is CSASGQGVF. In DNA form, the CDR3 reads TGCAGTGCTTCGGGACAGGGGGTCTTT.

This clonotype was counted ten times or more. The chain has TRBV28 and TRBJ2-7; no reliable D call. The germline V gene has CDR1 MDHEN and CDR2 SYDVKM. This CDR3 contains 14 residues. V lost 2 bases and J lost 5, with 13 bases in between. CDR3 nucleotides: TGTGCCAGCAGTTTACGGGCTAGGAGTAACGAGCAGTACTTC. It codes for CASSLRARSNEQYF.

This clonotype showed up just a few times. V gene TRBV5-6 combines with J gene TRBJ2-7; 10 bases align to TRBD1. CDR1 and CDR2 from the germline V gene are SGHDT and YYEEEE. Trimming at V came to 3 bases and at J to 5 bases, leaving 8 bases not matched to a gene. CDR3 length equals 15 residues. In nucleotides, the CDR3 is TGTGCCAGCAGCTCCTCCGGGACAGGGGCCGACGAGCAGTACTTC. The encoded protein is CASSSSGTGADEQYF.

This clonotype has ten or more counts. V is TRBV5-1 and J is TRBJ1-1, with a weak D call TRBD1 (5 bases). Trimming left V 4 bases short and J 1 base short, with 11 bases between. The germline V gene encodes CDR1 SGHRS and CDR2 YFSETQ. The CDR3 is 14 amino acids. The DNA of the CDR3 is TGCGCCAGCAGCCGCCCCGGGGGGAACACTGAAGCTTTCTTT. The encoded protein is CASSRPGGNTEAFF.

This clonotype was seen repeatedly, ten times or more. The chain is built from TRBV5-1 and TRBJ2-7; 7 bases align to TRBD1. V was pared by 1 base and J by 3 bases, with 1 base of the junction left unmatched. In germline, CDR1 is SGHRS, CDR2 YFSETQ. The CDR3 covers 13 residues. The CDR3 DNA sequence: TGCGCCAGCAGCTTGCAGGGGGACTACGAGCAGTACTTC. Encoded protein: CASSLQGDYEQYF.

This chain connects TRBV20-1 to TRBJ2-3; possible D gene TRBD1, 6 bases. Germline V gene data show CDR1 as DFQATT and CDR2 as SNEGSKA (reference sequence). V was clipped by 3 bases and J by 4 bases, with 8 bases between them. The CDR3 runs 12 residues. In DNA form, the CDR3 reads TGCAGTGCTAGGCGACAGGCAGATACGCAGTATTTT. Its translation: CSARRQADTQYF.

This clonotype was seen at least ten times. The CDR3 DNA reads as TGTGCCATCAAGCCTAGCGGGGGGCAGGGGGAGACCCAGTACTTC. Protein sequence: CAIKPSGGQGETQYF. The V and J genes are TRBV10-3 and TRBJ2-5; 11 bases fit TRBD2. The V gene's germline CDR1 is ENHRY and CDR2 SYGVKD. The CDR3 has 15 residues. Trimming cost V 7 bases and J 5 bases; bases outside gene matches: 9.

Many counts were recorded for this clonotype. The J gene is TRBJ2-7, the V gene TRBV28, with unresolved D. The CDR3 totals 13 residues. Per germline, CDR1 MDHEN and CDR2 SYDVKM. Between the trimmed V and J ends, which lost 9 bases and 1 base, there was a span of 13 bases. The CDR3 nucleotides read TGTGCCAGTTCGGTAGGTCCTTCCTACGAGCAGTACTTC. It specifies CASSVGPSYEQYF.

This clonotype was counted ten times or more. V and J are TRBV7-9 and TRBJ2-5, with TRBD2 identical over 10 bases. The CDR3 consists of 16 residues. Trimming removed 5 bases from V and 3 bases from J; junction bases left unmatched: 9. CDR1 is SEHNR, CDR2 FQNEAQ, per germline (reference sequence). Here the CDR3 reads CASSVYASGGEETQYF. The DNA for the CDR3 is TGTGCCAGCAGCGTCTATGCGAGCGGGGGGGAAGAGACCCAGTACTTC.

This clonotype was recorded many times. J is TRBJ2-3 and V is TRBV28, with TRBD2 matching 8 bases. After removal of 7 bases from V and 2 bases from J, the junction contained 8 bases not matched to a gene. This CDR3 has 15 residues. The germline gives CDR1 MDHEN, CDR2 SYDVKM. Here the CDR3 DNA reads TGTGCCAGCACCGAGGGTAGCGGGGACACAGATACGCAGTATTTT. Protein sequence: CASTEGSGDTDTQYF.

In this sample, this clonotype turned up many times. This chain links TRBV5-1 with TRBJ2-1; 10 bases map to TRBD1. The length of the CDR3 is 14 residues. Trimming at V came to 4 bases and at J to 5 bases, leaving 3 bases not matched to a gene. Germline V lookup: CDR1 SGHRS, CDR2 YFSETQ. The CDR3: CASSLTGGNNEQFF. DNA of the CDR3: TGCGCCAGCAGCCTGACAGGGGGCAACAATGAGCAGTTCTTC.

At least ten counts were recorded for this clonotype. The CDR3 region has the DNA TGTGCCAGCAGTTATCAGGGGGGCTATTCACCCCTCCACTTT. This translates into CASSYQGGYSPLHF. The chain combines TRBV6-5 with TRBJ1-6, with 7 positions matching TRBD1. V shed 3 bases, J shed 8 bases, and the junction held 4 bases outside the gene matches. The germline V gene has CDR1 MNHEY and CDR2 SVGAGI. This CDR3 region has 14 residues.

This clonotype was recorded many times. The genes are TRBV11-2 and TRBJ1-2, with 9 bases fitting TRBD1. Trimming removed 5 bases from V and 6 bases from J; junction bases left unmatched: 10. The CDR3 loop spans 15 amino acids. Germline CDR1 reads SGHAT; CDR2 reads FQNNGV. The CDR3 sequence: CASSPSDRGPDGYTF. In DNA form, the CDR3 reads TGTGCCAGCAGCCCCTCGGACAGGGGACCTGATGGCTACACCTTC.

This chain links TRBV6-5 with TRBJ1-1, with 8 bases matching TRBD1. Trimming took 4 bases from V and 10 from J; bases not matched to a gene: 8. The CDR3 covers 13 residues. The germline gives CDR1 MNHEY, CDR2 SVGAGI. The CDR3: CASSSLTGVGAFF. CDR3 DNA sequence: TGTGCCAGCAGTTCCCTGACAGGGGTAGGAGCTTTCTTT.

This clonotype was counted ten times or more. For the CDR3, the DNA is TGTGCCAGCAGTCTATTTTATTGGACAGGGGACAGCTCCTATAATTCACCCCTCCACTTT. It translates to CASSLFYWTGDSSYNSPLHF. V gene TRBV27 combines with J gene TRBJ1-6, with 9 nucleotides matching TRBD1. Germline lookup yields CDR1 MNHEY and CDR2 SMNVEV (reference sequence). The CDR3 has 20 amino acids. V trimming: 5 bases; J trimming: 0 bases; junction bases outside the gene matches: 14.